The 23 T cell receptor beta chains in this list originate from one sample, sequenced in a study of blood T cell repertoires in COVID-19. Clones were sequenced by immunoSEQ multiplex PCR, and TCRdb holds only the in-frame ones, with some missing. The data contain under 250,000 clones, over 75% of them singletons. The sample taken for sequencing was peripheral blood. All receptors derive from a woman in her 70s with COVID-19, enrolled during active disease.

The V gene is TRBV10-2, the J gene TRBJ2-7; 9 positions match TRBD2. This CDR3 has 20 amino acids. The germline V gene encodes CDR1 WSHSY and CDR2 SAAADI. Trimming removed 5 bases from V and 0 bases from J; junction bases left unmatched: 20. DNA for the CDR3: TGCGCCAGCAGTAAAGCCGGGACACCCAAAGCGGGGGGCCACTCCTACGAGCAGTACTTC. It translates to CASSKAGTPKAGGHSYEQYF.

The V call is TRBV5-4, the J call TRBJ2-7, with D perhaps TRBD2 (7 bases). The ends were cut back, 0 bases at V and 1 base at J, with 8 bases in the middle. Germline V CDR1 and CDR2: SGHNT, YYREEE (reference sequence). This CDR3 is 14 amino acids long. Written as DNA, the CDR3 is TGTGCCAGCAGCTTGGAGGGGGGGTCCTACGAGCAGTACTTC. Its translation: CASSLEGGSYEQYF. Full variable domain (outside the CDR3, taken from reference TRBV5-4 and TRBJ2-7): ETGVTQSPTHLIKTRGQQVTLRCSSQSGHNTVSWYQQALGQGPQFIFQYYREEENGRGNFPPRFSGLQFPNYSSELNVNALELDDSALYLCASSLEGGSYEQYFGPGTRLTVT.

For this clone: The junction differs from germline at one of its ends, possibly a read error. The CDR3 loop reads CASSQEPLAAHTQYF. The CDR3 region has the DNA TGCGCCAGCAGTCAAGAGCCCCTAGCGGCTCATACGCAGTATTTT. This chain joins TRBV4-3 and TRBJ2-3; the match to TRBD2 covers 7 bases. This CDR3 has 15 residues. Per germline, CDR1 LGHNA and CDR2 YSLEER.

The V and J genes are TRBV25-1 and TRBJ1-1; 7 nucleotides match TRBD1. The germline CDR1 and CDR2 sequences are MGHDK and SYGVNS. This CDR3 is 14 amino acids long. Trimming at V came to 7 bases and at J to 11 bases, leaving 16 bases not matched to a gene. In nucleotides, the CDR3 is TGTGCCAGCATGGTTGCAGGTCAGGGGGTTGCTGCTTTCTTT. Translating it yields CASMVAGQGVAAFF.

This clone has more than one count but fewer than ten. The CDR3 region is CASSDRGGTEAFF. In DNA, the CDR3 is TGTGCCAGCAGTGACAGGGGAGGGACTGAAGCTTTCTTT. The chain couples TRBV2 to TRBJ1-1; D is possibly TRBD1 (6 bases). CDR3 length: 13 amino acids. V gave up 3 bases and J gave up 5 bases, with 10 bases separating them. The germline V gene has CDR1 SNHLY and CDR2 FYNNEI. Variable domain in full (rest from reference TRBV2 and TRBJ1-1): EPEVTQTPSHQVTQMGQEVILRCVPISNHLYFYWYRQILGQKVEFLVSFYNNEISEKSEIFDDQFSVERPDGSNFTLKIRSTKLEDSAMYFCASSDRGGTEAFFGQGTRLTVV.

The V and J genes are TRBV7-2 and TRBJ1-3; unclear D gene. This CDR3 spans 15 amino acids. Germline CDR1 and CDR2: SGHTA and FQGNSA. V lost 4 bases, J lost 1 base, and 11 bases lay in between. The CDR3 DNA reads TGTGCCAGCAGCTCTAGTGGTGGATCTGGAAACACCATATATTTT. It translates to CASSSSGGSGNTIYF.

The V gene is TRBV7-2, the J gene TRBJ1-1; D gene unclear. The germline CDR1 and CDR2 sequences are SGHTA and FQGNSA. Between the trimmed V and J ends, which lost 5 bases and 2 bases, there was a span of 15 bases. The CDR3 covers 15 residues. CDR3 residues: CASSPREGRNTEAFF. The CDR3 DNA reads as TGTGCCAGCAGCCCACGGGAGGGAAGAAACACTGAAGCTTTCTTT.

The genes are TRBV3-1 (or the pseudogene TRBV3-2) and TRBJ1-5; D remains ambiguous. The CDR3 contains 15 residues. The germline V gene encodes CDR1 LGHDT and CDR2 YNNKEL (reference sequence). Trimming shortened V by 0 bases and J by 0 bases, and 6 bases separated the two germline ends. CDR3 amino acids: CASSQDYTSNQPQHF. The CDR3 region has the DNA TGTGCCAGCAGCCAAGATTACACTAGCAATCAGCCCCAGCATTTT.

The chain has TRBV11-3 and TRBJ1-2; 9 nucleotides align to TRBD1. This CDR3 region has 15 residues. In germline, CDR1 is SGHNT, CDR2 YENEEA. Losses at the gene ends were 4 bases for V and 2 bases for J; bases not matched to a gene: 5. In nucleotides, the CDR3 is TGTGCCAGCAGCTCAGCAGGACAGGGGAACTATGGCTACACCTTC. Translation: CASSSAGQGNYGYTF. The whole variable domain, filled in from reference TRBV11-3 and TRBJ1-2, reads EAGVVQSPRYKIIEKKQPVAFWCNPISGHNTLYWYLQNLGQGPELLIRYENEEAVDDSQLPKDRFSAERLKGVDSTLKIQPAELGDSAVYLCASSSAGQGNYGYTFGSGTRLTVV.

The CDR3 spells CASRRDSPTYGYTF. The DNA of the CDR3 is TGTGCCAGTAGGCGGGATTCTCCAACTTATGGCTACACCTTC. The chain carries TRBV19 and TRBJ1-2; D uncertain. Germline V gives CDR1 LNHDA, CDR2 SQIVND (reference sequence). CDR3 length equals 14 residues. Trimming shortened V by 6 bases and J by 5 bases, and 16 bases separated the two germline ends.

The rearrangement joins TRBV7-2 to TRBJ1-3, with D uncertain. V lost 1 base to trimming and J lost 3 bases, with 7 bases between them. The CDR3 has 14 residues. Germline assignment: CDR1 SGHTA and CDR2 FQGNSA. CDR3 amino acids: CASSLGVFGNTIYF. The CDR3 DNA is TGTGCCAGCAGCTTAGGAGTTTTTGGAAACACCATATATTTT.

The J gene is TRBJ1-5, the V gene TRBV29-1; D gene uncertain. The CDR3 is made up of 12 amino acids. Germline V gene data show CDR1 as SQVTM and CDR2 as ANQGSEA. Trimming removed 6 bases at V and 4 bases at J, with 10 bases between. The CDR3 DNA is TGCAGCGTGCGGGAGGGAAATCAGCCCCAGCATTTT. Amino acids: CSVREGNQPQHF. Variable domain in full (rest from reference TRBV29-1 and TRBJ1-5): SAVISQKPSRDICQRGTSLTIQCQVDSQVTMMFWYRQQPGQSLTLIATANQGSEATYESGFVIDKFPISRPNLTFSTLTVSNMSPEDSSIYLCSVREGNQPQHFGDGTRLSIL.

This chain uses TRBV7-2 with TRBJ1-2, with D perhaps TRBD1 (5 bases). From germline, CDR1 is SGHTA and CDR2 FQGNSA. This CDR3 has 13 residues. V was trimmed by 6 bases and J by 9 bases, leaving 17 bases between them. CDR3 region: CASRSTQGNSYTF. The CDR3 DNA sequence: TGTGCCAGCAGGTCCACTCAGGGAAATAGCTACACCTTC.

V and J are TRBV18 and TRBJ1-1, with TRBD1 matching over 9 bases. In germline, CDR1 is KGHSH, CDR2 LQKENI. Losses at the gene ends were 2 bases for V and 2 bases for J; bases not matched to a gene: 3. The CDR3 contains 15 residues. CDR3 in DNA: TGTGCCAGCTCACCAAGGACAGGGGTTAACACTGAAGCTTTCTTT. As protein: CASSPRTGVNTEAFF. Using reference TRBV18 and TRBJ1-1 for the parts outside the CDR3, the full variable domain is NAGVMQNPRHLVRRRGQEARLRCSPMKGHSHVYWYRQLPEEGLKFMVYLQKENIIDESGMPKERFSAEFPKEGPSILRIQQVVRGDSAAYFCASSPRTGVNTEAFFGQGTRLTVV.

In DNA form, the CDR3 reads TGTGCCAGCAGTTACTTCGGACTAGCGGGGGGGCTTAATGAGCAGTTCTTC. Its protein product is CASSYFGLAGGLNEQFF. The rearrangement links TRBV6-2 or TRBV6-3 to TRBJ2-1; the match to TRBD2 covers 15 bases. The J segment lost 7 bases and the V segment lost 1 base, leaving 5 bases of the junction unmatched. This CDR3 is 17 amino acids long. The V gene's germline CDR1 is MNHEY and CDR2 SVGEGT.

The chain uses TRBV12-3 or TRBV12-4 and TRBJ2-5, with 7 positions matching TRBD1. After removal of 5 bases from V and 5 bases from J, the junction contained 5 bases not matched to a gene. There are 13 residues in the CDR3. CDR3 DNA sequence: TGTGCCAGCAGTCCACAGGGGATGGAGACCCAGTACTTC. Protein: CASSPQGMETQYF.

This chain uses TRBV2 with TRBJ2-3; D is unclear. Germline V lookup: CDR1 SNHLY, CDR2 FYNNEI. V shed 4 bases and J shed 9 bases, with 5 bases lying between them. The CDR3 is 10 amino acids. Here the CDR3 DNA reads TGTGCCAGCAGTGTTCTGACGCAGTATTTT. This codes for CASSVLTQYF.

The genes are TRBV11-3 and TRBJ1-3, with unresolved D. Germline assignment: CDR1 SGHNT and CDR2 YENEEA. Between the trimmed V and J ends, which lost 2 bases and 4 bases, there was a span of 12 bases. The CDR3 is made up of 15 amino acids. The CDR3 loop is CASSLSPGLGNTIYF. CDR3 sequence (DNA): TGTGCCAGCAGCTTATCCCCGGGGTTAGGAAACACCATATATTTT.

This clone was observed a single time. The rearrangement uses TRBV7-6 and TRBJ1-2; 10 bases align to TRBD1. This CDR3 is 20 amino acids long. V lost 4 bases and J lost 9; bases outside the gene matches: 26. CDR1 and CDR2 from the germline V gene are SGHVS and FNYEAQ. CDR3: CASSSFAGTGDGRGMGRYTF. Written as DNA, the CDR3 is TGTGCCAGCAGCTCTTTTGCCGGGACAGGGGATGGGAGGGGAATGGGACGCTACACCTTC.

The chain combines TRBV7-2 with TRBJ2-3; 12 bases are shared with TRBD2. V lost 1 base and J lost 0; bases outside the gene matches: 2. This CDR3 is built from 17 residues. Looked up from germline, CDR1 is SGHTA and CDR2 is FQGNSA. The CDR3 region has the DNA TGTGCCAGCAGCTTAGGGACTAGCGGGGTTAGCACAGATACGCAGTATTTT. This gives the protein CASSLGTSGVSTDTQYF. The full variable domain, its missing parts supplied by reference TRBV7-2 and TRBJ2-3, is GAGVSQSPSNKVTEKGKDVELRCDPISGHTALYWYRQSLGQGLEFLIYFQGNSAPDKSGLPSDRFSAERTGGSVSTLTIQRTQQEDSAVYLCASSLGTSGVSTDTQYFGPGTRLTVL.

The V gene is TRBV19, the J gene TRBJ2-2; D might be TRBD2 (7 bases). CDR1 LNHDA and CDR2 SQIVND come from the germline V gene (reference sequence). The germline V and J ends were trimmed by 5 bases and 2 bases, with 12 bases remaining between them. The CDR3 has 15 residues. CDR3 sequence: CASSVSGTNTGELFF. In DNA form, the CDR3 reads TGTGCCAGTAGTGTGAGCGGGACAAACACCGGGGAGCTGTTTTTT. The complete variable domain, with remaining parts taken from reference TRBV19 and TRBJ2-2, reads DGGITQSPKYLFRKEGQNVTLSCEQNLNHDAMYWYRQDPGQGLRLIYYSQIVNDFQKGDIAEGYSVSREKKESFPLTVTSAQKNPTAFYLCASSVSGTNTGELFFGEGSRLTVL.

The rearrangement links TRBV7-3 to TRBJ1-4; 8 bases map to TRBD1. Germline CDR1 and CDR2: SGHTA and FQGTGA. The CDR3 length is 14 residues. The trim removed 4 bases at V and 6 bases at J, leaving 4 bases unmatched. This chain's CDR3 is CASSSTGGDEKLFF. The CDR3 DNA sequence: TGTGCCAGCAGCTCCACAGGGGGGGATGAAAAACTGTTTTTT.

The chain links TRBV18 to TRBJ1-3, with TRBD1 matching 9 bases. V lost 2 bases and J lost 2; bases outside the gene matches: 4. CDR3 length: 16 amino acids. Germline CDR1 is KGHSH and CDR2 is LQKENI. CDR3 in DNA: TGTGCCAGCTCACCATGGACAGGGGAAGCTGGAAACACCATATATTTT. This sequence encodes CASSPWTGEAGNTIYF. Looking up the rest from reference TRBV18 and TRBJ1-3 gives the full variable domain: NAGVMQNPRHLVRRRGQEARLRCSPMKGHSHVYWYRQLPEEGLKFMVYLQKENIIDESGMPKERFSAEFPKEGPSILRIQQVVRGDSAAYFCASSPWTGEAGNTIYFGEGSWLTVV.